Each of the 21 T cell receptor beta chains below was sequenced from the same sample in a study of T cells in localized non-small cell lung cancer. The protocol was immunoSEQ multiplex PCR, while the TCRdb copy is restricted to in-frame clones and leaves out a portion. The sample lists about 15,000 clones; 80% to 90% were seen once. Material: peripheral blood mononuclear cells, obtained before any cancer treatment. These receptors were collected from a male donor aged 60 or older with stage II lung adenocarcinoma.

This chain uses TRBV4-3 with TRBJ2-7; 7 bases are shared with TRBD1. Per the germline V gene, CDR1 is LGHNA and CDR2 is YSLEER. After removal of 2 bases from V and 3 bases from J, the junction contained 10 bases not matched to a gene. The CDR3 totals 16 residues. The CDR3: CASSQNRDSRNYEQYF. CDR3 nucleotide sequence: TGCGCCAGCAGCCAAAACCGGGACAGCCGAAACTACGAGCAGTACTTC.

V usage is TRBV18 and J usage is TRBJ1-4, with 9 bases fitting TRBD1. Per germline, CDR1 KGHSH and CDR2 LQKENI. CDR3 size: 14 residues. V lost 3 bases to trimming and J lost 8 bases; unmatched junction nucleotides: 4. The CDR3 DNA reads as TGTGCCAGCTCACCGGGACAGGGAGGCGAAAAACTGTTTTTT. Amino acids: CASSPGQGGEKLFF.

The chain combines TRBV11-3 with TRBJ2-7, with D possibly being TRBD2 (5 bases). The germline V gene encodes CDR1 SGHNT and CDR2 YENEEA. Deletions cut 5 bases from V and 5 bases from J, with 10 bases between. This CDR3 has 12 residues. The CDR3 DNA sequence: TGTGCCAGCAGCCAGGACGGGGACGAGCAGTACTTC. As protein: CASSQDGDEQYF.

For the CDR3, the DNA is TGTGCCAGTAGTAAGGGCAGACCCCCCGGAGAGCAGTACTTC. Encoded protein: CASSKGRPPGEQYF. This chain uses TRBV19 with TRBJ2-7; D ambiguous. Germline CDR1 reads LNHDA; CDR2 reads SQIVND (reference sequence). This CDR3 region has 14 residues. V dropped 4 bases and J dropped 7 bases, with 17 bases sitting between them.

The chain is built from TRBV6-5 and TRBJ1-1, with a possible D match to TRBD1 (5 bases). Trimming shortened V by 5 bases and J by 1 base, and 14 bases separated the two germline ends. The CDR3 has 15 residues. Germline CDR1 reads MNHEY; CDR2 reads SVGAGI. For the CDR3, the DNA is TGTGCCAGCAGTCGGGACTTCGGGACGAACACTGAAGCTTTCTTT. Amino acid sequence: CASSRDFGTNTEAFF.

The chain has TRBV7-3 and TRBJ1-1, with D unresolved. The length of the CDR3 is 13 residues. Looked up from germline, CDR1 is SGHTA and CDR2 is FQGTGA. Deletions cut 1 base from V and 5 bases from J, with 8 bases between. DNA for the CDR3: TGTGCCAGCAGCTTAAGACGGGGAACTGAAGCTTTCTTT. This codes for CASSLRRGTEAFF.

This clone came up once. CDR3 nucleotides: TGTGCCAGCACCCCGCCGGTCGCGAACACCGGGGAGCTGTTTTTT. Translated, it gives CASTPPVANTGELFF. V is TRBV28 and J is TRBJ2-2; no clear D gene. Germline CDR1 and CDR2: MDHEN and SYDVKM. The CDR3 covers 15 residues. Trimming left V 7 bases short and J 0 bases short, with 12 bases between.

This chain uses TRBV18 with TRBJ1-1, with D possibly being TRBD1 (6 bases). The germline V gene has CDR1 KGHSH and CDR2 LQKENI. V lost 3 bases and J lost 1, with 15 bases in between. The CDR3 has 16 amino acids. The CDR3 DNA reads as TGTGCCAGCTCACCTGCTGCCGGACAGAAGAACACTGAAGCTTTCTTT. Translating it yields CASSPAAGQKNTEAFF. The full variable domain, its missing parts supplied by reference TRBV18 and TRBJ1-1, is NAGVMQNPRHLVRRRGQEARLRCSPMKGHSHVYWYRQLPEEGLKFMVYLQKENIIDESGMPKERFSAEFPKEGPSILRIQQVVRGDSAAYFCASSPAAGQKNTEAFFGQGTRLTVV.

By sample share, this clone is medium-sized. V usage is TRBV6-6 and J usage is TRBJ1-5, with D possibly matching TRBD1 (5 bases). The CDR3 is 13 residues long. Deletions cut 7 bases from V and 3 bases from J, with 10 bases between. From germline, CDR1 is MNHNY and CDR2 SVGAGI (reference sequence). CDR3 bases: TGTGCCAGCATTACAGGCGTCAATCAGCCCCAGCATTTT. Encoded protein: CASITGVNQPQHF.

This sequence joins TRBV2 and TRBJ1-5, with D unclear. This CDR3 comprises 14 residues. With 1 base removed from V and 1 base from J, the gap between germline ends came to 5 bases. Germline values: CDR1 SNHLY, CDR2 FYNNEI. DNA of the CDR3: TGTGCCAGCAGTGAAGGGAACAGCAATCAGCCCCAGCATTTT. Translated, it gives CASSEGNSNQPQHF.

This chain connects TRBV19 to TRBJ2-3; D is possibly TRBD1 or TRBD2 (5 bases each). Trimming removed 6 bases at V and 3 bases at J, with 19 bases between. Germline assignment: CDR1 LNHDA and CDR2 SQIVND (reference sequence). The CDR3 is made up of 16 amino acids. Here the CDR3 reads CASSLGPPQVTDTQYF. The CDR3 nucleotides read TGTGCCAGTAGCCTGGGACCTCCACAAGTGACAGATACGCAGTATTTT.

This chain connects TRBV5-1 to TRBJ2-2; D is unresolved. Germline V gene data show CDR1 as SGHRS and CDR2 as YFSETQ. CDR3 length equals 12 residues. Trimming stripped 6 bases from V and 9 bases from J, with 12 bases between. The CDR3 nucleotides are TGCGCCAGCAACCAGGACCCGCGGGAGCTGTTTTTT. As protein: CASNQDPRELFF.

The table lists this clone with a count of one. CDR3 bases: TGCGCCAGCAGCTCCCCGGCCGGGACTAGCGGGAGTAGTGTAGCGAATGAGCAGTTCTTC. It is translated as CASSSPAGTSGSSVANEQFF. The chain carries TRBV5-1 and TRBJ2-1; 14 bases match TRBD2. Trimming at V came to 3 bases and at J to 7 bases, leaving 18 bases not matched to a gene. This CDR3 has 20 residues. Per the germline V gene, CDR1 is SGHRS and CDR2 is YFSETQ.

The gene calls are TRBV7-3 and TRBJ1-1; D might be TRBD1 (6 bases). Germline V gene sequence: CDR1 SGHTA, CDR2 FQGTGA. Trimming shortened V by 4 bases and J by 4 bases, and 10 bases separated the two germline ends. This CDR3 contains 13 residues. The DNA of the CDR3 is TGTGCCAGCAGCTCGACCAGGGGCACTGAAGCTTTCTTT. Amino acid sequence: CASSSTRGTEAFF. Variable domain in full (rest from reference TRBV7-3 and TRBJ1-1): GAGVSQTPSNKVTEKGKYVELRCDPISGHTALYWYRQSLGQGPEFLIYFQGTGAADDSGLPNDRFFAVRPEGSVSTLKIQRTERGDSAVYLCASSSTRGTEAFFGQGTRLTVV.

The CDR3 nucleotides are TGTGCCAGCAGTGAGAGCAGCAATCAGCCCCAGCATTTT. The encoded protein is CASSESSNQPQHF. J is TRBJ1-5 and V is TRBV2; D ambiguous. V lost 3 bases to trimming and J lost 1 base, with 4 bases between them. CDR1 is SNHLY and CDR2 is FYNNEI in the germline V gene. The CDR3 has 13 amino acids.

This clone was seen only once. The V call is TRBV5-5, the J call TRBJ2-1, with D uncertain. V lost 0 bases, J lost 8 bases, and 15 bases lay in between. Germline V gene data show CDR1 as SGHKS and CDR2 as YYEKEE (reference sequence). The CDR3 loop spans 15 amino acids. The CDR3 here is CASSLGAATSYEQFF. In DNA, the CDR3 is TGTGCCAGCAGCTTGGGAGCCGCTACGAGCTATGAGCAGTTCTTC.

This rearrangement joins TRBV30 to TRBJ1-5; D uncertain. The CDR3 is 12 residues long. Looked up from germline, CDR1 is GTSNPN and CDR2 is SVGIG (reference sequence). Trimming took off 0 bases at V and 7 bases at J, with 7 bases between the two ends. The CDR3 protein is CAWSVPGQPQHF. The CDR3 nucleotides read TGTGCCTGGAGTGTACCCGGACAGCCCCAGCATTTT.

This clone was recorded a few times. This chain links TRBV2 with TRBJ2-2, with 9 positions matching TRBD1. The J segment lost 7 bases and the V segment lost 8 bases, leaving 5 bases of the junction unmatched. CDR3 length: 13 amino acids. The germline CDR1 and CDR2 sequences are SNHLY and FYNNEI. The CDR3 loop reads CASGTGFNGELFF. In nucleotides, the CDR3 is TGTGCCAGCGGGACAGGGTTTAACGGGGAGCTGTTTTTT.

The rearrangement joins TRBV11-2 to TRBJ2-7; 9 bases match TRBD2. The length of the CDR3 is 16 residues. Looked up from germline, CDR1 is SGHAT and CDR2 is FQNNGV. V lost 3 bases to trimming and J lost 2 bases; unmatched junction nucleotides: 8. The CDR3 protein is CASSFTSGSSTYEQYF. In DNA form, the CDR3 reads TGTGCCAGCAGCTTCACTAGCGGGTCCTCGACCTACGAGCAGTACTTC. Supplemented by reference TRBV11-2 and TRBJ2-7, the full variable domain reads EAGVAQSPRYKIIEKRQSVAFWCNPISGHATLYWYQQILGQGPKLLIQFQNNGVVDDSQLPKDRFSAERLKGVDSTLKIQPAKLEDSAVYLCASSFTSGSSTYEQYFGPGTRLTVT.

The CDR3 nucleotides read TGTGCCAGCAGTTACTCAGGACAGGGGAAAGAAAAACTGTTTTTT. Translating gives CASSYSGQGKEKLFF. V and J are TRBV6-6 and TRBJ1-4, with 9 bases lining up with TRBD1. V shed 0 bases and J 8 bases; nucleotides not matched to a gene: 4. This CDR3 region has 15 residues. Germline-derived CDR1 and CDR2 are MNHNY and SVGAGI (reference sequence).

The J gene is TRBJ2-1, the V gene TRBV5-1, with D hard to call. This CDR3 spans 15 amino acids. The germline gives CDR1 SGHRS, CDR2 YFSETQ. The V and J ends lost 2 bases and 8 bases respectively, with 17 bases between them. Here the CDR3 reads CASSLQRGSNDEQFF. The CDR3 DNA follows: TGCGCCAGCAGCTTACAGCGCGGATCGAACGATGAGCAGTTCTTC.